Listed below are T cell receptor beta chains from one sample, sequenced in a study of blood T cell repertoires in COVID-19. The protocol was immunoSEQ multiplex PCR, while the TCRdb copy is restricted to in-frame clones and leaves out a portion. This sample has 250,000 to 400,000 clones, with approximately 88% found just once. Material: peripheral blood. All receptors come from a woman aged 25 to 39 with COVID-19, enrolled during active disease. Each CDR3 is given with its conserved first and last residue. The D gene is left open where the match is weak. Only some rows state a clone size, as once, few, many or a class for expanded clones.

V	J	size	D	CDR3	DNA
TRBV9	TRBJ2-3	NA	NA	CASSVGGGDFDTQYF	TGTGCCAGCAGCGTAGGAGGCGGGGATTTCGATACGCAGTATTTT
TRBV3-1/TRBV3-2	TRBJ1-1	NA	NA	CASSQRGGTEAFF	TGTGCCAGCAGCCAACGGGGAGGCACTGAAGCTTTCTTT
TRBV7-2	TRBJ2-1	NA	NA	CASSPAGTRLRNEQFF	TGTGCCAGCAGCCCCGCCGGGACTCGCCTCCGGAATGAGCAGTTCTTC
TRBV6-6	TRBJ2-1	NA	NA	CASSPRDKNNEQFF	TGTGCCAGCAGCCCCCGGGACAAGAACAATGAGCAGTTCTTC
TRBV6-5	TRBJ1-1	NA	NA	CASSYSWATEAFF	TGTGCCAGCAGTTACTCGTGGGCAACTGAAGCTTTCTTT
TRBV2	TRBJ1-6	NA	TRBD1	CASIGTGGRNSPLHF	TGTGCCAGCATCGGGACAGGGGGCCGGAATTCACCCCTCCACTTT
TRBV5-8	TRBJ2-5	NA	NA	CASSLASYQETQYF	TGTGCCAGCAGCTTGGCCTCGTACCAAGAGACCCAGTACTTC
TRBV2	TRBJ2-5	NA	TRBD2	CASSGAPGTTGETQYF	TGTGCCAGCAGTGGGGCCCCCGGGACTACGGGAGAGACCCAGTACTTC
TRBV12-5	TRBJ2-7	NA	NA	CASGLAFNNQVSYEQYF	TGTGCTAGTGGATTAGCTTTTAACAACCAAGTCTCCTACGAGCAGTACTTC
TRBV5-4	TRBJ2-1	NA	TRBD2	CASSYGGAYEQFF	TGTGCCAGCAGCTACGGGGGGGCCTATGAGCAGTTCTTC
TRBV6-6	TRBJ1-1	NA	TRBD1	CASSQSRGTTEAFF	TGTGCCAGCAGTCAATCCAGGGGGACCACTGAAGCTTTCTTT
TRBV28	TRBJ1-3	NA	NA	CASSPQRGSGNTIYF	TGTGCCAGCAGTCCCCAGCGCGGCTCTGGAAACACCATATATTTT
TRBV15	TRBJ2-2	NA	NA	CATSRARLGTGELFF	TGTGCCACCAGCAGAGCTAGGCTGGGCACCGGGGAGCTGTTTTTT
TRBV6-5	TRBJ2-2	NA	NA	CASSRDTGELFF	TGTGCCAGCAGCAGGGACACCGGGGAGCTGTTTTTT
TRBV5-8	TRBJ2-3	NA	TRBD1	CASSPQGAQWDTQYF	TGTGCCAGCAGCCCACAGGGGGCTCAGTGGGATACGCAGTATTTT
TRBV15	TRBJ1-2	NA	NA	CATSRDLEGGIGVYGYTF	TGTGCCACCAGCAGAGATTTGGAAGGGGGTATAGGGGTTTATGGCTACACCTTC
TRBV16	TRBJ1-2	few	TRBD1	CASSQLRTGGSYGYTF	TGTGCCAGCAGCCAACTTCGGACAGGGGGGAGCTATGGCTACACCTTC
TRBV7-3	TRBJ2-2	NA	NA	CASSPDRTNTGELFF	TGTGCCAGCAGCCCGGACAGAACGAACACCGGGGAGCTGTTTTTT
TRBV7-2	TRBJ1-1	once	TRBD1	CASSPRTGPTEAFF	TGTGCCAGCAGCCCAAGGACAGGGCCCACTGAAGCTTTCTTT
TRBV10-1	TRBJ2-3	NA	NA	CASSLNRLGRHTDTQYF	TGCGCCAGCAGCCTAAACCGCCTGGGGAGACACACAGATACGCAGTATTTT
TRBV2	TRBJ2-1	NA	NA	CASSERVVEQFF	TGTGCCAGCAGTGAACGGGTTGTCGAGCAGTTCTTC
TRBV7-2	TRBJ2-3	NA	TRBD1	CASSLPGGSDTQYF	TGTGCCAGCAGCTTGCCAGGGGGTTCAGATACGCAGTATTTT
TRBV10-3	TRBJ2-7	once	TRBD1	CAISDPPGQGTYEQYF	TGTGCCATCAGTGACCCTCCGGGACAGGGTACCTACGAGCAGTACTTC
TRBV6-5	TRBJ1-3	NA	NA	CASRTGYTIYF	TGTGCCAGCAGGACAGGTTACACCATATATTTT
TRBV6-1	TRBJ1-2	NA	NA	CASSEMAGLGYTF	TGTGCCAGCAGTGAAATGGCAGGGCTTGGCTACACCTTC
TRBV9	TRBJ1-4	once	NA	CASSGWSNEKLFF	TGTGCCAGCAGCGGGTGGAGTAATGAAAAACTGTTTTTT
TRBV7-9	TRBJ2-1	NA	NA	CASSSRTGYNEQFF	TGTGCCAGCAGCTCCCGGACGGGATACAATGAGCAGTTCTTC
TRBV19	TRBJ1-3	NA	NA	CASSWGLSGNTIYF	TGTGCCAGTAGCTGGGGACTCTCTGGAAACACCATATATTTT